The 24 T cell receptor beta chains listed next were all sequenced from one sample in a study of blood T cell repertoires in COVID-19. Clones were sequenced by immunoSEQ multiplex PCR, and TCRdb holds only the in-frame ones, with some missing. The sample has around 130,000 clones; 88% are singletons. Sequenced material: peripheral blood. These receptors originate from a man in his sixties with active or convalescent COVID-19.

V usage is TRBV5-1 and J usage is TRBJ2-3; a weak D match, TRBD2 (6 bases). Trimming removed 4 bases from V and 5 bases from J, with 17 bases in between. CDR1 and CDR2 from the germline V gene are SGHRS and YFSETQ. This CDR3 is 15 amino acids long. The CDR3 loop reads CASSAGWDGEDTQYF. CDR3 in DNA: TGCGCCAGCAGCGCGGGGTGGGACGGTGAAGATACGCAGTATTTT.

This clone came up once. V gene TRBV28 combines with J gene TRBJ2-3; 14 bases agree with TRBD2. Trimming took 5 bases from V and 1 from J; bases not matched to a gene: 5. Germline CDR1 MDHEN, CDR2 SYDVKM. This CDR3 is built from 17 residues. Here the CDR3 reads CASSPGLAGVGTDTQYF. DNA of the CDR3: TGTGCCAGCAGTCCGGGACTAGCGGGAGTGGGCACAGATACGCAGTATTTT.

The rearrangement joins TRBV28 to TRBJ2-2; D ambiguous. The CDR3 loop spans 12 amino acids. Per the germline V gene, CDR1 is MDHEN and CDR2 is SYDVKM. Trimming shortened V by 5 bases and J by 7 bases, and 8 bases separated the two germline ends. CDR3 sequence: CASSLQVGELFF. CDR3 sequence (DNA): TGTGCCAGCAGTCTTCAGGTCGGGGAGCTGTTTTTT.

This clone came up once. V and J are TRBV6-6 and TRBJ1-1, with TRBD1 matching over 8 bases. Unmatched junction bases numbered 7, after V lost 6 bases and J lost 1 base. The CDR3 runs to 15 residues. From germline, CDR1 is MNHNY and CDR2 SVGAGI (reference sequence). The CDR3 is CASRTPGGENTEAFF. CDR3 nucleotide sequence: TGTGCCAGCAGGACCCCAGGGGGCGAGAACACTGAAGCTTTCTTT.

The V and J genes are TRBV3-1 (or the pseudogene TRBV3-2) and TRBJ1-4; D ambiguous. Germline loops: CDR1 LGHDT, CDR2 YNNKEL (reference sequence). The CDR3 totals 15 residues. Trimming removed 0 bases at V and 5 bases at J, with 10 bases between. Written as DNA, the CDR3 is TGTGCCAGCAGCCAAGATGTAGTAAAGAATGAAAAACTGTTTTTT. This encodes CASSQDVVKNEKLFF.

The V call is TRBV5-4, the J call TRBJ2-1; 10 bases line up with TRBD2. The CDR3 loop spans 16 amino acids. J gave up 5 bases and V 4 bases, and 9 bases lay outside the gene matches. CDR1 and CDR2 from the germline V gene are SGHNT and YYREEE (reference sequence). In DNA form, the CDR3 reads TGTGCCAGCAGCGGACAAGCGGGAGGGCTTGACAATGAGCAGTTCTTC. Amino acid sequence: CASSGQAGGLDNEQFF.

The chain employs TRBV6-6 and TRBJ2-3; 11 bases map to TRBD1. Per the germline V gene, CDR1 is MNHNY and CDR2 is SVGAGI (reference sequence). The CDR3 is 15 residues long. J lost 5 bases, V lost 7 bases, and 8 bases had no gene match. The CDR3 DNA reads as TGTGCCAGCAATAAGGACAGGGGGCTGAAAGATACGCAGTATTTT. As protein: CASNKDRGLKDTQYF.

The chain couples TRBV5-1 to TRBJ1-1; 7 positions match TRBD1. The germline CDR1 and CDR2 sequences are SGHRS and YFSETQ. J was trimmed by 4 bases and V by 1 base; bases with no gene match: 4. This CDR3 spans 14 amino acids. The CDR3 protein is CASSLNRGITEAFF. In DNA form, the CDR3 reads TGCGCCAGCAGCTTGAACAGGGGAATCACTGAAGCTTTCTTT.

This chain connects TRBV9 to TRBJ1-3, with TRBD1 as a possible D gene (6 bases). V lost 0 bases, J lost 0 bases, and 10 bases lay in between. The CDR3 loop spans 16 amino acids. Looked up from germline, CDR1 is SGDLS and CDR2 is YYNGEE. CDR3 sequence reads: CASSVEVGGSGNTIYF. DNA for the CDR3: TGTGCCAGCAGCGTAGAAGTAGGGGGCTCTGGAAACACCATATATTTT.

The chain combines TRBV2 with TRBJ1-2; TRBD1 might be the D (6 bases). In germline, CDR1 is SNHLY, CDR2 FYNNEI. The CDR3 contains 14 residues. The V and J ends lost 5 bases and 3 bases respectively, with 13 bases between them. CDR3 nucleotide sequence: TGTGCCAGCAGTCCTACCGGACAGCACTATGGCTACACCTTC. Its protein is CASSPTGQHYGYTF.

The genes are TRBV18 and TRBJ1-2; no definite D call. Germline values: CDR1 KGHSH, CDR2 LQKENI. V lost 2 bases and J lost 8, with 6 bases in between. The length of the CDR3 is 11 residues. The CDR3 DNA is TGTGCCAGCTCACCATTCCAGGGCTACACCTTC. This codes for CASSPFQGYTF.

The rearrangement uses TRBV9 and TRBJ1-6, with a possible D match to TRBD1 (6 bases). The CDR3 runs to 14 residues. The V gene lost 4 bases and the J gene lost 9 bases, with 14 bases spanning the gap. Germline V gene data show CDR1 as SGDLS and CDR2 as YYNGEE. CDR3 residues: CASSPLDSLSPLHF. CDR3 DNA sequence: TGTGCCAGCAGCCCACTGGACAGCCTTTCACCCCTCCACTTT.

The rearrangement links TRBV7-2 to TRBJ1-6; TRBD1 is a possible D gene (6 bases). The V and J ends lost 3 bases and 6 bases respectively, with 21 bases between them. Germline assignment: CDR1 SGHTA and CDR2 FQGNSA. The length of the CDR3 is 18 residues. CDR3 nucleotide sequence: TGTGCCAGCAGCTTCGATCGGGGGGGGGCAGTACGTAATTCACCCCTCCACTTT. As protein: CASSFDRGGAVRNSPLHF.

The gene calls are TRBV10-3 and TRBJ2-5; the match to TRBD1 covers 10 bases. The V and J ends lost 10 bases and 2 bases, in that order; junction bases with no gene match: 7. Germline loops: CDR1 ENHRY, CDR2 SYGVKD. CDR3 length: 14 residues. The CDR3 is CATSPGQGQETQYF. CDR3 nucleotide sequence: TGTGCCACCTCCCCGGGACAGGGGCAAGAGACCCAGTACTTC.

CDR3 residues: CASSLVPGDFQPQHF. In nucleotides, the CDR3 is TGCGCCAGCAGCTTGGTTCCAGGGGATTTCCAGCCCCAGCATTTT. This chain links TRBV5-1 with TRBJ1-5; tentative D call: TRBD1 (6 bases). The CDR3 length is 15 residues. CDR1 is SGHRS, CDR2 YFSETQ, per germline. V gave up 0 bases and J gave up 7 bases, with 14 bases separating them. Combining the CDR3 with reference TRBV5-1 and TRBJ1-5 gives the whole variable domain KAGVTQTPRYLIKTRGQQVTLSCSPISGHRSVSWYQQTPGQGLQFLFEYFSETQRNKGNFPGRFSGRQFSNSRSEMNVSTLELGDSALYLCASSLVPGDFQPQHFGDGTRLSIL.

The rearrangement joins TRBV6-5 to TRBJ1-3; TRBD1 might be the D (5 bases). Germline loops: CDR1 MNHEY, CDR2 SVGAGI. The V end lost 7 bases, the J end lost 5 bases, and 15 bases lay between the germline ends. The CDR3 is 14 amino acids. CDR3 nucleotides: TGTGCCAGCACCAAAGGGGAAAGGAGAAACACCATATATTTT. Translated: CASTKGERRNTIYF.

The chain recombines TRBV6-5 with TRBJ2-7, with a possible D match to TRBD2 (5 bases). Germline CDR1 reads MNHEY; CDR2 reads SVGAGI. V was clipped by 5 bases and J by 2 bases, with 10 bases between them. The CDR3 covers 13 residues. CDR3 residues: CASSRLGAYEQYF. DNA of the CDR3: TGTGCCAGCAGTCGACTGGGAGCCTACGAGCAGTACTTC.

The chain employs TRBV13 and TRBJ2-1; 10 bases map to TRBD1. The length of the CDR3 is 14 residues. Germline V CDR1 and CDR2: PRHDT, FYEKMQ (reference sequence). V shed 4 bases, J shed 6 bases, and the junction held 3 bases outside the gene matches. CDR3: CASSSGQGSNEQFF. In DNA, the CDR3 is TGTGCCAGCAGCTCGGGACAGGGGAGCAATGAGCAGTTCTTC.

This clone was recorded a few times. This sequence joins TRBV7-9 and TRBJ2-7; TRBD1 matches at 8 bases. In germline, CDR1 is SEHNR, CDR2 FQNEAQ (reference sequence). The CDR3 runs to 13 residues. J lost 2 bases, V lost 5 bases, and 2 bases had no gene match. The CDR3 here is CASSDRGPYEQYF. CDR3 coding DNA: TGTGCCAGCAGCGACAGGGGACCCTACGAGCAGTACTTC.

The chain uses TRBV7-6 and TRBJ1-6; 10 positions agree with TRBD1. Germline values: CDR1 SGHVS, CDR2 FNYEAQ. The CDR3 spans 16 residues. After removal of 5 bases from V and 7 bases from J, the junction contained 8 bases not matched to a gene. The CDR3 DNA reads as TGTGCCAGCAGCGCCCGGACAGGGGGTCAGAATTCACCCCTCCACTTT. Protein product: CASSARTGGQNSPLHF.

V and J are TRBV6-2 or TRBV6-3 and TRBJ2-7; 7 bases line up with TRBD1. The CDR3 has 16 amino acids. Per the germline V gene, CDR1 is MNHEY and CDR2 is SVGEGT. Germline trimming cut 0 bases from V and 0 bases from J; bases unmatched to any gene: 5. The DNA for the CDR3 is TGTGCCAGCAGTTACTCCGGACAGGATTTCTCCTACGAGCAGTACTTC. This gives the protein CASSYSGQDFSYEQYF.

The chain has TRBV6-6 and TRBJ1-2; D gene ambiguous. Germline V CDR1 and CDR2: MNHNY, SVGAGI (reference sequence). The V end was cut by 2 bases, the J end by 7 bases, with 11 bases between. The CDR3 is 13 residues long. DNA of the CDR3: TGTGCCAGCAGTTACCAACAGTTTTCTGGCTACACCTTC. This translates into CASSYQQFSGYTF.

The chain carries TRBV10-3 and TRBJ1-1; no definite D call. The ends were cut back, 10 bases at V and 4 bases at J, with 10 bases in the middle. This CDR3 comprises 11 residues. The germline V gene encodes CDR1 ENHRY and CDR2 SYGVKD. The CDR3 DNA reads TGTGCCACAGGCGGGCTCACTGAAGCTTTCTTT. Amino acid sequence: CATGGLTEAFF.

The chain carries TRBV28 and TRBJ1-3, with D perhaps matching TRBD1 (6 bases). There are 16 residues in the CDR3. The germline gives CDR1 MDHEN, CDR2 SYDVKM. Trimming shortened V by 7 bases and J by 4 bases, and 20 bases separated the two germline ends. The CDR3 DNA reads TGTGCCAGCACCCCCCTACCGGGACAAGGAGGAAACACCATATATTTT. It specifies CASTPLPGQGGNTIYF.